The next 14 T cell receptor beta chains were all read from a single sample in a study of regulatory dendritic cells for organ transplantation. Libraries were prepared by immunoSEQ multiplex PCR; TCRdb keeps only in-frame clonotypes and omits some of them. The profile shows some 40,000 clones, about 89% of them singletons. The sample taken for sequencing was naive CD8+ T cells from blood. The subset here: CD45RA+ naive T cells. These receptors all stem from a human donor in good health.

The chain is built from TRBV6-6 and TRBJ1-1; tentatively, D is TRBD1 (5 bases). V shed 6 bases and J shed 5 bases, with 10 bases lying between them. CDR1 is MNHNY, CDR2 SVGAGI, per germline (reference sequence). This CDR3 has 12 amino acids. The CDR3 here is CASRLGTTEAFF. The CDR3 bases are TGTGCCAGCAGACTCGGGACGACTGAAGCTTTCTTT.

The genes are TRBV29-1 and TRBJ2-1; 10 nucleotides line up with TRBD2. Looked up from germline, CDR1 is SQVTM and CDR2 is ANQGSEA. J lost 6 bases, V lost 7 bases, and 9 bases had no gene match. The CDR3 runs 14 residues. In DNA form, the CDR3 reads TGCAGCGCTATTCTAGCGGGAGTAGGCAATGAGCAGTTCTTC. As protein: CSAILAGVGNEQFF.

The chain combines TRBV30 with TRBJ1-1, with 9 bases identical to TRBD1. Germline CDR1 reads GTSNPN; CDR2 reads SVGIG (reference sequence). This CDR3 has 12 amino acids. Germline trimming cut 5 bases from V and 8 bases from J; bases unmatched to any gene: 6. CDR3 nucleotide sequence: TGTGCCTGGGCCGGACAGGGGACCGAAGCTTTCTTT. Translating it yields CAWAGQGTEAFF.

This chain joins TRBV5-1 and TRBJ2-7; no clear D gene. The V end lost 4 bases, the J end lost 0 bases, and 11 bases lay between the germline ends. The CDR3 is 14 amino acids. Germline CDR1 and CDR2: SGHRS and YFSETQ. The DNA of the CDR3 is TGCGCCAGCAGCCCCGAAGTGGGCTCCTACGAGCAGTACTTC. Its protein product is CASSPEVGSYEQYF.

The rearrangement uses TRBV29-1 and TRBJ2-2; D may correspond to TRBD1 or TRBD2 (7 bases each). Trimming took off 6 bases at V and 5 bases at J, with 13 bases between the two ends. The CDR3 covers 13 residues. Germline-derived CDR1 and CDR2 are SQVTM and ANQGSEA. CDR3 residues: CSVPAGQTGELFF. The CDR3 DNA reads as TGCAGCGTACCAGCGGGACAGACCGGGGAGCTGTTTTTT.

The CDR3 DNA follows: TGTGCCAGCAGCTCCAAAGGGCCTTATTATGGCTACACCTTC. Translated: CASSSKGPYYGYTF. The V gene is TRBV5-4, the J gene TRBJ1-2; D not resolved. Trimming took off 3 bases at V and 5 bases at J, with 14 bases between the two ends. The CDR3 is 14 residues long. Germline assignment: CDR1 SGHNT and CDR2 YYREEE (reference sequence).

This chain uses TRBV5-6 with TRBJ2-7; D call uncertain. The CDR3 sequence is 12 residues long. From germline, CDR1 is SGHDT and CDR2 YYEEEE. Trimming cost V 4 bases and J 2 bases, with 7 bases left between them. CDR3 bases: TGTGCCAGCAGCGGTTCCCCCTACGAGCAGTACTTC. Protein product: CASSGSPYEQYF.

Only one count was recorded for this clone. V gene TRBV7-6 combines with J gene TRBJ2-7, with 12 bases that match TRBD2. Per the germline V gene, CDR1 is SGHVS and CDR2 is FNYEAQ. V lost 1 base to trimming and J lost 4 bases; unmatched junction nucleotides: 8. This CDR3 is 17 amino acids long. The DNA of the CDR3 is TGTGCCAGCAGCTTAGGGCTAGCGGGGGGGATAGAGTACGAGCAGTACTTC. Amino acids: CASSLGLAGGIEYEQYF.

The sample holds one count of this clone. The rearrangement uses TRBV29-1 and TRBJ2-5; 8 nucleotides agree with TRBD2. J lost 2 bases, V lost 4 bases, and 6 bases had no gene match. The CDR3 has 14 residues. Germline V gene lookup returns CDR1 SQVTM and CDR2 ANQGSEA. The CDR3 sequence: CSVALAEKQETQYF. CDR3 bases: TGCAGCGTTGCACTAGCGGAAAAACAAGAGACCCAGTACTTC.

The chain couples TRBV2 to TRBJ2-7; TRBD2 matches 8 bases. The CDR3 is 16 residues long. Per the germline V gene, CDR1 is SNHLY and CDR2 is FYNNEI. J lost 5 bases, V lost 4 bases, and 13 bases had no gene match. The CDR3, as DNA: TGTGCCAGCAGTGTATTTAGCGGGGAAAGGCTCCACGAGCAGTACTTC. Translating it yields CASSVFSGERLHEQYF. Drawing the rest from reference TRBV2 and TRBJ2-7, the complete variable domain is EPEVTQTPSHQVTQMGQEVILRCVPISNHLYFYWYRQILGQKVEFLVSFYNNEISEKSEIFDDQFSVERPDGSNFTLKIRSTKLEDSAMYFCASSVFSGERLHEQYFGPGTRLTVT.

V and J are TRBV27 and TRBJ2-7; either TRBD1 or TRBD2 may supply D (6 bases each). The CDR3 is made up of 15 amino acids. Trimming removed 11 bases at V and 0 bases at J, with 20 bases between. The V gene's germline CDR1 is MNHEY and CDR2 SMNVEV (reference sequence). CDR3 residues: CAAWRNGGASYEQYF. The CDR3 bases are TGTGCCGCATGGAGAAACGGGGGCGCCTCCTACGAGCAGTACTTC.

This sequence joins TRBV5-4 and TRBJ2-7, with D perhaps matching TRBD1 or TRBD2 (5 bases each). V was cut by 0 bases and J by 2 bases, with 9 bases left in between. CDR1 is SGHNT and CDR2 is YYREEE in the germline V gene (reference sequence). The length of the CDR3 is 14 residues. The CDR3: CASSLDGAAYEQYF. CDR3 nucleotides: TGTGCCAGCAGCTTGGACGGGGCAGCCTACGAGCAGTACTTC.

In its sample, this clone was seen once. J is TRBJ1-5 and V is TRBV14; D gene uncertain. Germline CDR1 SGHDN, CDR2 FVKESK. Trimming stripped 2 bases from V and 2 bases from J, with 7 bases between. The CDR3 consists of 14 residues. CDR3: CASSQTGGNQPQHF. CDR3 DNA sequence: TGTGCCAGCAGCCAAACGGGTGGCAATCAGCCCCAGCATTTT.

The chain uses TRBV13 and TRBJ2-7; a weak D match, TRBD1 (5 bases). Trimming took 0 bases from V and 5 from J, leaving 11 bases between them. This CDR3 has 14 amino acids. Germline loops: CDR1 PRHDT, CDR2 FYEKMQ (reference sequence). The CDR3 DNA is TGTGCCAGCAGCTTAGGCCAGGGTAGGGACGAGCAGTACTTC. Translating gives CASSLGQGRDEQYF.